Below, 21 T cell receptor beta chains from the same sample are listed, as sequenced in a study of CXCR3-negative and CXCR3-positive naive CD8 T cells. Study-wide results and limits: CXCR3-positive naive cells had TRB CDR3s that were more hydrophobic than CXCR3-negative naive cells had.

Antigens for these TCRs are unknown. UMI labels and 5' RACE were used to prepare the TRB cDNA libraries. Using the 5' RACE reads, TCRdb records one entry per CDR3 protein without DNA. Its table lists roughly 110,000 distinct CDR3 sequences. Sequenced: naive CXCR3+ CD8+ T cells from blood. Documented subset: CD45RO-CCR7+CD27+CD95- naive CD8+ T cells expressing CXCR3 (TNR3+). The receptors were gathered from a human donor in good health. Some clones in this sample may be carry-over from other donors' samples.

The CDR3 loop is CASSSPRTSGSSYEQYF. This rearrangement joins TRBV12-3 or TRBV12-4 to TRBJ2-7; TCRdb proposes TRBD2, but this gene call is untestable without DNA. This CDR3 spans 17 amino acids.

The chain combines TRBV7-6 with TRBJ2-7; there is no DNA to check the TCRdb D call of TRBD1. Germline CDR1 is SGHVS and CDR2 is FNYEAQ. CDR3 length equals 15 residues. The CDR3 reads CASSPEAGVHYEQYF.

This sequence joins TRBV28 and TRBJ2-5; the TCRdb call, TRBD1, lacks DNA for checking. Germline CDR1 and CDR2: MDHEN and SYDVKM. This CDR3 contains 16 residues. CDR3 region: CASSSATGTSQETQYF. Full variable domain (remainder filled in from reference TRBV28 and TRBJ2-5): DVKVTQSSRYLVKRTGEKVFLECVQDMDHENMFWYRQDPGLGLRLIYFSYDVKMKEKGDIPEGYSVSREKKERFSLILESASTNQTSMYLCASSSATGTSQETQYFGPGTRLLVL.

The genes are TRBV7-2 and TRBJ2-1; the D gene TCRdb calls, TRBD2, cannot be checked with no DNA. This CDR3 has 17 residues. Germline V gene lookup returns CDR1 SGHTA and CDR2 FQGNSA. The CDR3 spells CASSPGLADEIDNEQFF.

The chain combines TRBV20-1 with TRBJ1-6; the TRBD1 assignment by TCRdb is unverifiable without DNA. The CDR3 loop spans 17 amino acids. Looked up from germline, CDR1 is DFQATT and CDR2 is SNEGSKA (reference sequence). This CDR3 reads CSARDLAGGTANSPLHF.

V gene TRBV4-1 combines with J gene TRBJ2-2; TCRdb's D call of TRBD2 is untestable without DNA. The CDR3 length is 14 residues. Germline-derived CDR1 and CDR2 are MGHRA and YSYEKL. The CDR3 sequence: CASSPSDWAGELFF.

The gene calls are TRBV4-3 and TRBJ1-1; TCRdb's D call, TRBD1, is unchecked because there is no DNA. This CDR3 contains 15 residues. CDR1 is LGHNA, CDR2 YSLEER, per germline. The CDR3 is CASSHGWDVSNEAFF.

The chain links TRBV19 to TRBJ1-1. This CDR3 has 11 amino acids. The germline V gene encodes CDR1 LNHDA and CDR2 SQIVND (reference sequence). The chain's CDR3 is CASGTVAEAFF.

The V and J genes are TRBV28 and TRBJ2-4; lacking DNA, the TRBD1 call made by TCRdb goes unchecked. The CDR3 extends over 15 amino acids. CDR1 is MDHEN and CDR2 is SYDVKM in the germline V gene. CDR3: CASSPLGATGDIQYF.

This chain links TRBV9 with TRBJ2-3; TCRdb returns TRBD1, unconfirmable since there is no DNA. CDR3 length: 13 amino acids. Germline CDR1 is SGDLS and CDR2 is YYNGEE. The CDR3 region is CASSVDRPDTQYF.

This chain links TRBV7-6 with TRBJ2-7; the TRBD2 assignment by TCRdb is unverifiable without DNA. CDR3 length: 16 amino acids. Germline V lookup: CDR1 SGHVS, CDR2 FNYEAQ. The CDR3 spells CASSPVEGLAGYEQYF.

V is TRBV6-2 or TRBV6-3 and J is TRBJ2-3. CDR3 length equals 14 residues. Germline CDR1 MNHEY, CDR2 SVGEGT. This chain's CDR3 is CATNVFAQGDTQYF.

This chain uses TRBV6-5 with TRBJ1-2; TCRdb calls TRBD1, which cannot be checked without DNA. The CDR3 is made up of 15 amino acids. Germline loops: CDR1 MNHEY, CDR2 SVGAGI. CDR3 amino acids: CASTYGQGYDYGYTF.

This chain connects TRBV5-4 to TRBJ1-1. Germline V gene data show CDR1 as SGHNT and CDR2 as YYREEE (reference sequence). The CDR3 is made up of 15 amino acids. The CDR3: CASSPLGPGDTEAFF.

V is TRBV29-1 and J is TRBJ2-1; with no DNA, the TCRdb D assignment of TRBD2 cannot be verified. Germline V gene lookup returns CDR1 SQVTM and CDR2 ANQGSEA. The CDR3 runs 12 residues. CDR3 protein: CSVAEGLDEQFF.

V is TRBV12-3 or TRBV12-4 and J is TRBJ2-1; TCRdb gives TRBD2 as the D gene, but with no DNA this cannot be confirmed. The CDR3 totals 17 residues. CDR3 loop: CASSPFPSGGLYNEQFF.

The rearrangement joins TRBV7-9 to TRBJ2-1; with no DNA, the TCRdb D assignment of TRBD2 cannot be verified. This CDR3 is built from 15 residues. Germline CDR1 SEHNR, CDR2 FQNEAQ (reference sequence). The CDR3 loop is CASSHTSGVDPEQFF.

The chain joins TRBV25-1 to TRBJ1-2. Germline values: CDR1 MGHDK, CDR2 SYGVNS. The CDR3 is 13 residues long. The CDR3: CASSESTNYGYTF.

The genes are TRBV7-9 and TRBJ2-7; lacking DNA, the TRBD2 call made by TCRdb goes unchecked. The CDR3 extends over 12 amino acids. Germline V gene lookup returns CDR1 SEHNR and CDR2 FQNEAQ (reference sequence). CDR3 in amino acids: CASSGGRVEQYF. Looking up the rest from reference TRBV7-9 and TRBJ2-7 gives the full variable domain: DTGVSQNPRHKITKRGQNVTFRCDPISEHNRLYWYRQTLGQGPEFLTYFQNEAQLEKSRLLSDRFSAERPKGSFSTLEIQRTEQGDSAMYLCASSGGRVEQYFGPGTRLTVT.

V and J are TRBV6-5 and TRBJ2-2; the D call of TRBD1 rests on TCRdb alone, since no DNA is present to check it. Germline CDR1 is MNHEY and CDR2 is SVGAGI. This CDR3 is 15 amino acids long. The CDR3 region is CASTSGQGAYGELFF.

This chain links TRBV6-2 or TRBV6-3 with TRBJ2-1; TCRdb's D call of TRBD1 is untestable without DNA. This CDR3 comprises 14 residues. Germline V gene sequence: CDR1 MNHEY, CDR2 SVGEGT. Here the CDR3 reads CASRPGTAYNEQFF.